The rows below give T cell receptor beta chains drawn from one sample of a study of T cell responses to AZD1222 COVID-19 vaccine. Data came from immunoSEQ multiplex PCR; TCRdb stores just in-frame clones and leaves some out. The sample includes over 150,000 clones, 92% seen only once; the top ten take about 4.6%. The sample in question was peripheral blood, obtained on day 0 of MenACWY control vaccination. The receptors originated from an adult in good health. Each CDR3 is given with its conserved first and last residue. The order of the fields is V gene, J gene, D gene, clone size, CDR3 protein, CDR3 DNA. D genes are given only for firm matches. The listing skips clone size in some rows; elsewhere it reads once, few, many or a size class.

V: TRBV11-3
J: TRBJ1-1
D: NA
size: NA
CDR3: CASSFSVNTEAFF
DNA: TGTGCCAGCAGCTTTTCTGTGAACACTGAAGCTTTCTTT

V: TRBV5-1
J: TRBJ1-1
D: TRBD1
size: NA
CDR3: CASSPGQGLTNTEAFF
DNA: TGCGCCAGCAGCCCGGGACAGGGATTGACGAACACTGAAGCTTTCTTT

V: TRBV28
J: TRBJ2-2
D: TRBD2
size: NA
CDR3: CASSLPRGLAGGTGELFF
DNA: TGTGCCAGCAGTTTACCCCGCGGACTAGCGGGAGGCACCGGGGAGCTGTTTTTT

V: TRBV3-1/TRBV3-2
J: TRBJ2-5
D: TRBD2
size: NA
CDR3: CASSQVPSGSAETQYF
DNA: TGTGCCAGCAGCCAAGTCCCCAGCGGGAGCGCGGAGACCCAGTACTTC

V: TRBV4-2
J: TRBJ2-1
D: NA
size: NA
CDR3: CASSQDQLAFGEQFF
DNA: TGTGCCAGCAGCCAAGACCAACTAGCATTCGGTGAGCAGTTCTTC

V: TRBV12-5
J: TRBJ1-1
D: NA
size: NA
CDR3: CASGPDSGGAFF
DNA: TGTGCTAGTGGCCCGGACTCGGGCGGAGCTTTCTTT

V: TRBV2
J: TRBJ2-7
D: TRBD2
size: NA
CDR3: CATREGYEQYF
DNA: TGTGCCACCAGGGAGGGCTACGAGCAGTACTTC

V: TRBV6-5
J: TRBJ2-1
D: TRBD2
size: NA
CDR3: CASRETSREFF
DNA: TGTGCCAGCAGGGAGACTAGCCGGGAGTTCTTC

V: TRBV29-1
J: TRBJ2-3
D: NA
size: NA
CDR3: CSVEGGVLAAGDTQYF
DNA: TGCAGCGTTGAAGGGGGGGTGTTAGCGGCGGGTGATACGCAGTATTTT

V: TRBV5-4
J: TRBJ2-7
D: NA
size: NA
CDR3: CASGGGVGTGYEQYF
DNA: TGTGCCAGCGGGGGGGGAGTCGGGACAGGCTACGAGCAGTACTTC

V: TRBV7-9
J: TRBJ2-1
D: TRBD2
size: once
CDR3: CASSRTGLAGNNEQFF
DNA: TGTGCCAGCAGCCGGACCGGACTAGCGGGAAATAATGAGCAGTTCTTC

V: TRBV7-2
J: TRBJ2-1
D: NA
size: NA
CDR3: CASAYRARGSSYNEQFF
DNA: TGTGCCAGCGCCTACAGGGCTCGAGGCAGCTCCTACAATGAGCAGTTCTTC

V: TRBV7-9
J: TRBJ2-7
D: TRBD1
size: NA
CDR3: CASSPPGTGREQYF
DNA: TGTGCCAGCAGCCCTCCCGGGACAGGGCGGGAGCAGTACTTC

V: TRBV19
J: TRBJ1-1
D: NA
size: NA
CDR3: CASSVPGQRNTEAFF
DNA: TGTGCCAGTAGTGTACCAGGACAGAGGAACACTGAAGCTTTCTTT

V: TRBV18
J: TRBJ1-3
D: TRBD1
size: NA
CDR3: CASSPDRVRGNTIYF
DNA: TGTGCCAGCTCCCCAGACAGGGTGCGTGGAAACACCATATATTTT

V: TRBV7-2
J: TRBJ1-3
D: NA
size: NA
CDR3: CASSSYTSSGNTIYF
DNA: TGTGCCAGCAGTTCCTACACGAGCTCTGGAAACACCATATATTTT

V: TRBV5-1
J: TRBJ2-1
D: NA
size: NA
CDR3: CASSFHFNEQFF
DNA: TGCGCCAGCAGCTTCCATTTTAATGAGCAGTTCTTC

V: TRBV10-3
J: TRBJ2-6
D: NA
size: NA
CDR3: CATRGAGWPVQAGANVLTF
DNA: TGTGCCACCAGGGGGGCGGGTTGGCCCGTCCAGGCCGGGGCCAACGTCCTGACTTTC

V: TRBV19
J: TRBJ2-1
D: TRBD2
size: few
CDR3: CATRVAGGPSSYNEQFF
DNA: TGTGCCACCAGGGTAGCGGGAGGCCCGAGCTCCTACAATGAGCAGTTCTTC

V: TRBV10-2
J: TRBJ1-1
D: NA
size: NA
CDR3: CASSESRGDTEAFF
DNA: TGCGCCAGCAGTGAGTCTAGGGGGGACACTGAAGCTTTCTTT

V: TRBV7-3
J: TRBJ2-1
D: NA
size: NA
CDR3: CASSPRERGSYNEQFF
DNA: TGTGCCAGCAGCCCACGGGAGAGAGGTTCCTACAATGAGCAGTTCTTC

V: TRBV28
J: TRBJ2-7
D: TRBD1
size: NA
CDR3: CASSPDRGGFDEQYF
DNA: TGTGCCAGCAGCCCGGACAGGGGAGGGTTCGACGAGCAGTACTTC

V: TRBV25-1
J: TRBJ1-2
D: NA
size: NA
CDR3: CASSHRPGTPNYGYTF
DNA: TGTGCCAGCAGCCACAGGCCAGGTACCCCTAACTATGGCTACACCTTC

V: TRBV5-1
J: TRBJ2-3
D: NA
size: NA
CDR3: CASSWSRTATDTQYF
DNA: TGCGCCAGCAGCTGGTCAAGGACAGCCACAGATACGCAGTATTTT

V: TRBV7-2
J: TRBJ1-1
D: NA
size: NA
CDR3: CASSLSSVNTEAFF
DNA: TGTGCCAGCAGCTTAAGTAGTGTGAACACTGAAGCTTTCTTT

V: TRBV5-1
J: TRBJ2-2
D: NA
size: few
CDR3: CASSLAAIGELFF
DNA: TGCGCCAGCAGCTTGGCGGCGATCGGGGAGCTGTTTTTT

V: TRBV10-1
J: TRBJ1-1
D: NA
size: NA
CDR3: CASSESGAPNTEAFF
DNA: TGCGCCAGCAGTGAGTCAGGGGCTCCGAACACTGAAGCTTTCTTT

V: TRBV7-2
J: TRBJ1-5
D: NA
size: NA
CDR3: CASSPPVPRGNQPQHF
DNA: TGTGCCAGCAGCCCCCCCGTCCCCCGTGGAAATCAGCCCCAGCATTTT

V: TRBV20-1
J: TRBJ1-2
D: TRBD1
size: NA
CDR3: CSASTGALRNYGYTF
DNA: TGCAGTGCTAGTACAGGGGCCCTCAGGAACTATGGCTACACCTTC

V: TRBV18
J: TRBJ2-1
D: NA
size: NA
CDR3: CASSPFQTAEQFF
DNA: TGTGCCAGCTCACCCTTCCAAACAGCAGAGCAGTTCTTC

V: TRBV7-3
J: TRBJ1-2
D: NA
size: NA
CDR3: CASSVDGNYGYTF
DNA: TGTGCCAGCAGCGTTGACGGGAACTATGGCTACACCTTC

V: TRBV11-3
J: TRBJ2-1
D: NA
size: few
CDR3: CASRLRPGLYNEQFF
DNA: TGTGCCAGCAGGCTTAGACCAGGGCTCTACAATGAGCAGTTCTTC

V: TRBV7-9
J: TRBJ2-3
D: NA
size: NA
CDR3: CASSSLRGTPRADTQYF
DNA: TGTGCCAGCAGCTCCCTACGAGGGACCCCCAGGGCAGATACGCAGTATTTT

V: TRBV15
J: TRBJ1-2
D: NA
size: NA
CDR3: CATSRESGRLAYGYTF
DNA: TGTGCCACCAGCAGGGAGTCGGGACGACTCGCCTATGGCTACACCTTC

V: TRBV9
J: TRBJ1-5
D: NA
size: NA
CDR3: CASSVGSSDQPQHF
DNA: TGTGCCAGCAGCGTAGGGTCTTCGGATCAGCCCCAGCATTTT

V: TRBV30
J: TRBJ2-2
D: NA
size: NA
CDR3: CAWSVLQGTGELFF
DNA: TGTGCCTGGAGTGTACTCCAGGGGACCGGGGAGCTGTTTTTT

V: TRBV28
J: TRBJ2-5
D: NA
size: NA
CDR3: CASSFSRETQYF
DNA: TGTGCCAGCAGTTTTAGTCGGGAGACCCAGTACTTC